This T cell receptor (beta chain) was observed in a study of early T cells in non-severe SARS-CoV-2 infection. Each single cDNA molecule received a unique molecular identifier. Each CDR3 protein is one row after TCRdb ran MiXCR on the 5' RACE reads. The sample includes tens of thousands of distinct CDR3 sequences, roughly 10% of them seen just once. The germline V and J ends were trimmed by 8 bases and 0 bases, with 15 bases remaining between them. This CDR3 contains 15 residues. Germline V gene sequence: CDR1 MNHEY, CDR2 SMNVEV (reference sequence). Only a few counts were recorded for this clonotype.

This chain uses TRBV27 with TRBJ2-3; no clear D gene. The sequenced sample consisted of whole blood. This receptor was identified in an adult who was a healthcare worker with PCR-confirmed SARS-CoV-2 infection or an uninfected control (not recorded which). CDR3 loop: CASFFVGTSTDTQYF. DNA of the CDR3: TGTGCCAGCTTTTTCGTGGGTACTAGCACAGATACGCAGTATTTT.